Listed below are T cell receptor beta chains from one sample, sequenced in a study of cytomegalovirus exposure and HLA in healthy donors. Method: immunoSEQ multiplex PCR; TCRdb's copy keeps in-frame clones and lacks some. Of 150,000 or so clones in the sample, 70% to 80% were seen once. Input material: PBMCs. These receptor sequences come from a young man in good health and CMV-seropositive. Each CDR3 is given with its conserved first and last residue. Fields, in order: J gene, CDR3 length, D gene, V gene, clone size, CDR3 protein, CDR3 DNA. A D gene is named only where the DNA matches it firmly. Where a row states a size, it is once, few, many or the class of an expanded clone; other rows omit it.

J: TRBJ2-7; length: 14; D: TRBD2; V: TRBV2; size: few; CDR3: CASTRRGGAGEQYF; DNA: TGTGCCAGCACCCGCCGCGGGGGGGCGGGCGAGCAGTACTTC
J: TRBJ1-2; length: 13; D: -; V: TRBV10-1; size: -; CDR3: CASSEGHPYGYTF; DNA: TGCGCCAGCAGTGAGGGCCACCCCTATGGCTACACCTTC
J: TRBJ1-1; length: 15; D: -; V: TRBV12-2; size: -; CDR3: CASRLGQGVGTEAFF; DNA: TGTGCAAGTCGCTTGGGACAGGGAGTAGGCACTGAAGCTTTCTTT
J: TRBJ2-2; length: 17; D: -; V: TRBV4-2; size: -; CDR3: CASSQGTGTGTTGELFF; DNA: TGTGCCAGCAGCCAAGGTACAGGGACGGGGACCACCGGGGAGCTGTTTTTT
J: TRBJ2-7; length: 15; D: -; V: TRBV9; size: -; CDR3: CASSVAGDRRYEQYF; DNA: TGTGCCAGCAGCGTAGCGGGGGACAGAAGATACGAGCAGTACTTC
J: TRBJ2-7; length: 18; D: TRBD2; V: TRBV28; size: -; CDR3: CASTLGPSTSGVSYEQYF; DNA: TGTGCCAGCACCCTAGGTCCCTCGACTAGCGGGGTTTCCTACGAGCAGTACTTC
J: TRBJ1-4; length: 13; D: -; V: TRBV4-1; size: few; CDR3: CASSQAGGGKLFF; DNA: TGCGCCAGCAGCCAGGCCGGGGGTGGAAAACTGTTTTTT
J: TRBJ1-1; length: 16; D: -; V: TRBV6-6; size: -; CDR3: CASSYTRDFLNTEAFF; DNA: TGTGCCAGCAGTTACACGCGGGACTTCTTGAACACTGAAGCTTTCTTT
J: TRBJ2-5; length: 17; D: -; V: TRBV5-1; size: -; CDR3: CASSSGDVGAALETQYF; DNA: TGCGCCAGCAGCTCCGGGGATGTGGGTGCAGCGTTAGAGACCCAGTACTTC
J: TRBJ2-1; length: 17; D: -; V: TRBV7-2; size: -; CDR3: CASSSSPNGPRANEQFF; DNA: TGTGCCAGCAGCTCCTCTCCTAATGGGCCCCGCGCGAATGAGCAGTTCTTC
J: TRBJ1-1; length: 15; D: -; V: TRBV10-3; size: -; CDR3: CAISEGTGFFTEAFF; DNA: TGTGCCATCAGTGAAGGTACAGGCTTTTTCACTGAAGCTTTCTTT
J: TRBJ1-3; length: 16; D: -; V: TRBV10-3; size: -; CDR3: CAISESGSLSGNTIYF; DNA: TGTGCCATCAGTGAGTCGGGCAGCCTCTCTGGAAACACCATATATTTT
J: TRBJ2-7; length: 15; D: TRBD2; V: TRBV5-4; size: -; CDR3: CASSTASGSSYEQYF; DNA: TGTGCCAGCAGCACTGCCAGCGGGAGTTCCTACGAGCAGTACTTC
J: TRBJ1-1; length: 14; D: TRBD1; V: TRBV19; size: -; CDR3: CASSILGQDTEAFF; DNA: TGTGCCAGTAGTATTTTGGGACAGGACACTGAAGCTTTCTTT
J: TRBJ2-3; length: 15; D: TRBD2; V: TRBV27; size: -; CDR3: CASGVRWGGSDTQYF; DNA: TGTGCCAGCGGCGTCCGGTGGGGGGGTTCAGATACGCAGTATTTT
J: TRBJ2-3; length: 15; D: -; V: TRBV15; size: few; CDR3: CATSSLGTSTDTQYF; DNA: TGTGCCACCAGCAGTCTGGGGACTAGCACAGATACGCAGTATTTT
J: TRBJ2-3; length: 15; D: -; V: TRBV4-2; size: -; CDR3: CASSQDGGSTDTQYF; DNA: TGTGCCAGCAGCCAAGATGGGGGGTCCACAGATACGCAGTATTTT
J: TRBJ1-1; length: 13; D: TRBD1; V: TRBV6-1; size: few; CDR3: CATTGGLVSEAFF; DNA: TGTGCCACCACAGGGGGGCTAGTCTCTGAAGCTTTCTTT
J: TRBJ2-1; length: 13; D: -; V: TRBV28; size: few; CDR3: CASSLVVRNEQFF; DNA: TGTGCCAGCAGTTTAGTGGTGAGGAATGAGCAGTTCTTC
J: TRBJ1-3; length: 20; D: TRBD1; V: TRBV28; size: -; CDR3: CASSLSLGVGDRGSGNTIYF; DNA: TGTGCCAGCAGTTTATCGTTGGGAGTGGGGGACAGGGGATCAGGAAACACCATATATTTT
J: TRBJ1-5; length: 16; D: TRBD1; V: TRBV28; size: -; CDR3: CASSPWDRGRSQPQHF; DNA: TGTGCCAGCAGTCCCTGGGACAGGGGAAGGAGTCAGCCCCAGCATTTT
J: TRBJ2-2; length: 15; D: TRBD2; V: TRBV7-8; size: -; CDR3: CASSPGLGTHGELFF; DNA: TGTGCCAGCAGCCCAGGACTAGGCACCCACGGGGAGCTGTTTTTT
J: TRBJ2-3; length: 13; D: -; V: TRBV2; size: -; CDR3: CASFPGFTDTQYF; DNA: TGTGCCAGCTTTCCGGGTTTCACAGATACGCAGTATTTT
J: TRBJ2-5; length: 15; D: -; V: TRBV5-1; size: -; CDR3: CASSWAMGAGETQYF; DNA: TGCGCCAGCAGCTGGGCCATGGGGGCAGGAGAGACCCAGTACTTC
J: TRBJ1-1; length: 13; D: -; V: TRBV6-1; size: few; CDR3: CASSDGSSTEAFF; DNA: TGTGCCAGCAGTGATGGGTCTAGCACTGAAGCTTTCTTT
J: TRBJ2-1; length: 15; D: TRBD1; V: TRBV7-2; size: few; CDR3: CASSPPGQGWSEQFF; DNA: TGTGCCAGCAGCCCTCCGGGACAGGGGTGGAGTGAGCAGTTCTTC
J: TRBJ1-1; length: 16; D: -; V: TRBV19; size: -; CDR3: CASSIEGPGRFAEAFF; DNA: TGTGCCAGTAGTATAGAGGGGCCCGGGCGGTTTGCTGAAGCTTTCTTT
J: TRBJ2-7; length: 15; D: TRBD2; V: TRBV28; size: -; CDR3: CASSLRREGLYEQYF; DNA: TGTGCCAGCAGTTTAAGGCGGGAGGGCCTGTACGAGCAGTACTTC
J: TRBJ2-7; length: 13; D: TRBD2; V: TRBV5-1; size: few; CDR3: CASRGLAAYEQYF; DNA: TGCGCCAGCCGGGGACTAGCGGCCTACGAGCAGTACTTC
J: TRBJ2-4; length: 16; D: TRBD1; V: TRBV9; size: -; CDR3: CASSVADRGPANIQYF; DNA: TGTGCCAGCAGCGTAGCCGACAGGGGGCCGGCAAACATTCAGTACTTC
J: TRBJ2-3; length: 15; D: -; V: TRBV9; size: -; CDR3: CASSEAWGGTDTQYF; DNA: TGTGCCAGCAGCGAAGCGTGGGGGGGCACAGATACGCAGTATTTT
J: TRBJ2-5; length: 13; D: -; V: TRBV4-1; size: -; CDR3: CASSQQVQETQYF; DNA: TGCGCCAGCAGCCAACAGGTCCAAGAGACCCAGTACTTC
J: TRBJ1-1; length: 13; D: -; V: TRBV2; size: -; CDR3: CASKPRLAVEAFF; DNA: TGTGCCAGCAAACCCCGGTTAGCGGTTGAAGCTTTCTTT
J: TRBJ1-2; length: 12; D: -; V: TRBV29-1; size: once; CDR3: CSVETSFGGYTF; DNA: TGCAGCGTTGAGACGTCCTTCGGGGGCTACACCTTC
J: TRBJ1-2; length: 12; D: TRBD1; V: TRBV6-1; size: few; CDR3: CASTRTGQGYTF; DNA: TGTGCCAGCACCAGGACAGGGCAAGGCTACACCTTC
J: TRBJ2-7; length: 14; D: TRBD1; V: TRBV30; size: -; CDR3: CAWRDPGQDYEQYF; DNA: TGTGCCTGGAGGGATCCGGGACAGGACTACGAGCAGTACTTC
J: TRBJ1-2; length: 12; D: TRBD1; V: TRBV29-1; size: few; CDR3: CSVPGTDYGYTF; DNA: TGCAGCGTCCCCGGGACAGACTATGGCTACACCTTC
J: TRBJ2-3; length: 17; D: TRBD1; V: TRBV6-1; size: -; CDR3: CASSDQFGTGVTDTQYF; DNA: TGTGCCAGCAGTGATCAGTTCGGGACAGGGGTCACAGATACGCAGTATTTT
J: TRBJ2-7; length: 15; D: -; V: TRBV27; size: -; CDR3: CASSLSSPPYYEQYF; DNA: TGTGCCAGCAGTTTGAGTTCTCCTCCCTACTACGAGCAGTACTTC
J: TRBJ2-7; length: 12; D: -; V: TRBV5-1; size: -; CDR3: CASSLDRYEQYF; DNA: TGCGCCAGCAGCTTGGACCGGTACGAGCAGTACTTC
J: TRBJ1-5; length: 17; D: -; V: TRBV4-1; size: -; CDR3: CASSPIKTGVSGQPQHF; DNA: TGCGCCAGCAGCCCCATCAAGACAGGCGTATCGGGTCAGCCCCAGCATTTT
J: TRBJ2-5; length: 14; D: TRBD2; V: TRBV5-1; size: -; CDR3: CASSPGLAGETQYF; DNA: TGCGCCAGCAGCCCAGGACTAGCGGGGGAGACCCAGTACTTC
J: TRBJ2-3; length: 17; D: -; V: TRBV7-6; size: -; CDR3: CASSPTWGPTGTDTQYF; DNA: TGTGCCAGCAGCCCGACGTGGGGCCCGACTGGGACAGATACGCAGTATTTT
J: TRBJ2-7; length: 14; D: TRBD1; V: TRBV28; size: -; CDR3: CASRRRTGAYEQYF; DNA: TGTGCCAGCAGGCGAAGGACAGGGGCCTACGAGCAGTACTTC
J: TRBJ2-7; length: 12; D: -; V: TRBV29-1; size: -; CDR3: CSVVQDSYEQYF; DNA: TGCAGCGTTGTGCAGGACTCCTACGAGCAGTACTTC